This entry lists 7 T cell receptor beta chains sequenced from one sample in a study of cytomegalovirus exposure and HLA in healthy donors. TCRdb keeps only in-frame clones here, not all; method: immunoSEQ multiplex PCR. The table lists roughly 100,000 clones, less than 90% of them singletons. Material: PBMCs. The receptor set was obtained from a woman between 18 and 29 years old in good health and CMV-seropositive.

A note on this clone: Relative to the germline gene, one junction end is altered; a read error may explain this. CDR3 coding DNA: TGTGCCAGCTCACCACCCTCACAGGGCTCCCACGAGCAGTACTTC. Translating gives CASSPPSQGSHEQYF. V gene TRBV18 combines with J gene TRBJ2-7, with D perhaps TRBD1 (6 bases). Per the germline V gene, CDR1 is KGHSH and CDR2 is LQKENI. CDR3 length equals 15 residues.

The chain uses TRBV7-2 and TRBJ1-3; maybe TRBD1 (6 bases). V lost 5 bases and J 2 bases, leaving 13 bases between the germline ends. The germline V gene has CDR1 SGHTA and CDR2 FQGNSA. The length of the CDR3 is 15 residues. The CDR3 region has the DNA TGTGCCAGCAGCCGTACAGGGACCACTGGAAACACCATATATTTT. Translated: CASSRTGTTGNTIYF.

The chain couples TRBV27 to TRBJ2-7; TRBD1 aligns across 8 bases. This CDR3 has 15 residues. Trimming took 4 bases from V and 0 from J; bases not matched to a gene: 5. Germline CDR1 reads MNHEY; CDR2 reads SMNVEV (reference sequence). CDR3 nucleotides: TGTGCCAGCAGTTCCGGACAGGGATTCTCCTACGAGCAGTACTTC. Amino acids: CASSSGQGFSYEQYF.

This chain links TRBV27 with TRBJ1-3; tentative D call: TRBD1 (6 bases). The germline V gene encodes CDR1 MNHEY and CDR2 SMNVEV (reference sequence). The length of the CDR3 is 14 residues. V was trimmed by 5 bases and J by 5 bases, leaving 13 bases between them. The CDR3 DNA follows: TGTGCCAGCAGTGATCGGGACACCCGAAACACCATATATTTT. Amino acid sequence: CASSDRDTRNTIYF.

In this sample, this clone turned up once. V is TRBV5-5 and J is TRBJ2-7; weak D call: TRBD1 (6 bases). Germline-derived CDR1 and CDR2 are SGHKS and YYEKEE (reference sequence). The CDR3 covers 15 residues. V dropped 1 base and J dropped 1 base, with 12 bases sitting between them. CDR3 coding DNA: TGTGCCAGCAGCTTGATGAGCAGGGGATCCTACGAGCAGTACTTC. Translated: CASSLMSRGSYEQYF.

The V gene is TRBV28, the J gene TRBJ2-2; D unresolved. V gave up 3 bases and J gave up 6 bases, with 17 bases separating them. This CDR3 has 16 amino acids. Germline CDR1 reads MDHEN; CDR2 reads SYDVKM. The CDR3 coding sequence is TGTGCCAGCAGTTTGGCCTCGATTCGTTTCCCCGGGGAGCTGTTTTTT. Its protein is CASSLASIRFPGELFF.

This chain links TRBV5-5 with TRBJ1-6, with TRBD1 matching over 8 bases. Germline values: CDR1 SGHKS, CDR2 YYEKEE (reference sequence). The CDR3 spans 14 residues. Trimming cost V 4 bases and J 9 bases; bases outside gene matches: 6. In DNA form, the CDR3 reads TGTGCCAGCAGCGCCGGGACAGGCGGTTCACCCCTCCACTTT. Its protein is CASSAGTGGSPLHF.